This is a list of T cell receptor beta chains from one sample in a study of cytomegalovirus exposure and HLA in healthy donors. Data came from immunoSEQ multiplex PCR; TCRdb stores just in-frame clones and leaves some out. This sample has about 98,000 clones; roughly 70% occur once, and the top ten carry under 2.5%. Sequencing was done on a sample of PBMCs. The origin of the receptors is a man aged 45 to 65 in good health and CMV-seronegative. Both conserved end residues are part of each CDR3.

length: 10
J: TRBJ1-1
V: TRBV7-9
CDR3: CASRRGEAFF

length: 15
J: TRBJ1-5
V: TRBV23-1
CDR3: CASSLFRGHDQPQHF

length: 15
J: TRBJ2-1
V: TRBV12-5
CDR3: CASGPGQTSNNEQFF

length: 13
J: TRBJ1-5
V: TRBV7-9
CDR3: CASSPRGNQPQHF

length: 14
J: TRBJ1-1
V: TRBV7-2
CDR3: CASSLEPGATEAFF

length: 17
J: TRBJ1-2
V: TRBV2
CDR3: CASSERGPTLPSYGYTF

length: 15
J: TRBJ1-2
V: TRBV11-2
CDR3: CASSSTAGLNYGYTF

length: 15
J: TRBJ2-1
V: TRBV9
CDR3: CASSPHGQGFIEQFF

length: 12
J: TRBJ2-7
V: TRBV19
CDR3: CASSAGSYEQYF

length: 16
J: TRBJ2-5
V: TRBV7-2
CDR3: CASSLTGGAGGETQYF

length: 13
J: TRBJ2-7
V: TRBV2
CDR3: CASSDRDLHEQYF

length: 16
J: TRBJ2-5
V: TRBV7-7
CDR3: CASSLTGTGGEETQYF

length: 15
J: TRBJ1-3
V: TRBV6-5
CDR3: CASSFTGGFGNTIYF

length: 16
J: TRBJ1-2
V: TRBV19
CDR3: CASSIDRRDRYYGYTF

length: 14
J: TRBJ2-6
V: TRBV27
CDR3: CATRQGAGANVLTF

length: 14
J: TRBJ2-7
V: TRBV6-5
CDR3: CASSYLHTPYEQYF